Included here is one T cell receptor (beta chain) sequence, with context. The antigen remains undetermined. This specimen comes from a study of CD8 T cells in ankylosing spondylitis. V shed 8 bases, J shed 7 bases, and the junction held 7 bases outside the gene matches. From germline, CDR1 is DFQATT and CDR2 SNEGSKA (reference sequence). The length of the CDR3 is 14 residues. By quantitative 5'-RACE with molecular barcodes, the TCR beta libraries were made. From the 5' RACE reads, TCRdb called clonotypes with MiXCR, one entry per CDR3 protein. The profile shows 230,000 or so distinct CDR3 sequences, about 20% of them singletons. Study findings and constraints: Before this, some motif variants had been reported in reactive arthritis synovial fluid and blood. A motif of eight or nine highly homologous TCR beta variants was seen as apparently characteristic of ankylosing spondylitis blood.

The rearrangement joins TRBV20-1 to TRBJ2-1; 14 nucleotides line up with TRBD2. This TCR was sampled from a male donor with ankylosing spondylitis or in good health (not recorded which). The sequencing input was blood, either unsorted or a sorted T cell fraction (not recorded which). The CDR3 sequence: CSLPGLAGVNEQFF. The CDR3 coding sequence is TGCAGTCTGCCGGGACTAGCGGGAGTAAATGAGCAGTTCTTC.